This T cell receptor (beta chain) emerged from a study of T cells after yellow fever vaccination. This CDR3 is built from 16 residues. The germline V gene has CDR1 MNHNY and CDR2 SVGAGI (reference sequence). The trim removed 1 base at V and 7 bases at J, leaving 7 bases unmatched. One entry per CDR3 protein, called by TCRdb with MiXCR from the 5' RACE reads. The table lists 250,000 to 350,000 distinct CDR3 sequences, approximately 4% of them singletons. Study-level results: At under 97% for CD4 and approximately 89% for CD8, most primary-vaccination clones showed up again after the booster. Secondary responses were weaker yet peaked faster, day 5 versus 15.

This clonotype was seen at least ten times. Antigen: not known. This chain uses TRBV6-6 with TRBJ1-6; 7 nucleotides line up with TRBD1. This specimen consisted of PBMCs, obtained 15 days after the yellow fever booster vaccination. This receptor was identified in a man aged 18 to 35 who received the YFV17D yellow fever vaccine. CDR3 coding DNA: TGTGCCAGCAGTTACTTTTCGGGACAGCCCAATTCACCCCTCCACTTT. Residues: CASSYFSGQPNSPLHF.